The following is a T cell receptor beta chain sequence with its context. Its antigen is unknown. This sample stems from a study of regulatory T cells in long-lasting Graves disease. Points from the study as a whole: When disease was persistent, TRBV28, TRBJ1-2 and TRBJ2-5 were the favored segments.

Arm-PCR of CDR3 regions with iRepertoire HTBI primers generated TCR beta libraries. TCRdb reprocessed the multiplex PCR reads via MiXCR and lists one record per CDR3 protein. The repertoire consists of hundreds of thousands of distinct CDR3 sequences, with more than 15% occurring once and the leading ten covering around a quarter. Time point given: newly diagnosed GD, antithyroid drugs for less than 3 months. RNA extracted from PBMCs served as the sequencing template. The V end was cut by 0 bases, the J end by 3 bases, with 12 bases between. This CDR3 spans 15 amino acids. The germline V gene encodes CDR1 SGHRS and CDR2 YFSETQ. Separately, the same data were catalogued under a study of T cells in Graves' hyperthyroidism and ophthalmopathy.

Sequencing was performed on peripheral blood mononuclear cells (PBMCs), taken at new diagnosis, from a patient treated with antithyroid drugs. V usage is TRBV5-1 and J usage is TRBJ1-2; maybe TRBD1 (6 bases). This TCR was sampled from a woman in her forties or fifties with Graves disease. CDR3 region: CASSLAPGADYGYTF. The DNA for the CDR3 is TGCGCCAGCAGCTTGGCCCCGGGGGCGGACTATGGCTACACCTTC.